The clone carrying this T cell receptor (beta chain) was picked up one time. Its target is not known. The junction and the germline gene differ at one end; a read error may be behind it. CDR3 length equals 15 residues. The germline CDR1 and CDR2 sequences are SGHDN and FVKESK. This record belongs to a study of cytomegalovirus exposure and HLA in healthy donors. General study points: In a later analysis, about 17,000 TCR beta sequences were associated with HLA alleles at 0.05 false discovery rate. Some TCR beta chains (roughly 160 of them) were listed as cytomegalovirus-associated.

The PCR used 60 Vbeta and 13 Jbeta primers. Libraries were prepared by immunoSEQ multiplex PCR; TCRdb keeps only in-frame clonotypes and omits some of them. The table includes around 150,000 clones, 70% to 75% detected once. The sample taken for sequencing was PBMCs. This receptor was obtained from a human donor in good health. The chain combines TRBV14 with TRBJ1-5, with a tentative D call TRBD1 (6 bases). The CDR3 DNA sequence: TGTGCCAGCAGTCAAGCAGGGGTAGGAAATCAGCCCCAGCATTTT. Translated, it gives CASSQAGVGNQPQHF.